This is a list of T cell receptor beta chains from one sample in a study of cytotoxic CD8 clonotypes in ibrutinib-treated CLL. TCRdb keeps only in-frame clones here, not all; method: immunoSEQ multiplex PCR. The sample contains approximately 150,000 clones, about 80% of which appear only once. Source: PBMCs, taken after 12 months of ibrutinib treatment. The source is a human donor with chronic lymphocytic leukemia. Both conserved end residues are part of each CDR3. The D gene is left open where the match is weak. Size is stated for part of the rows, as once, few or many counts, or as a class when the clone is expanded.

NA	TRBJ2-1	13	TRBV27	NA	TGTGCCAGCAGTAAAGAACCGTACAATGAGCAGTTCTTC	CASSKEPYNEQFF
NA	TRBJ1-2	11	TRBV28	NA	TGTGCCAGCAGTTTTTCGGCTGGCTACACCTTC	CASSFSAGYTF
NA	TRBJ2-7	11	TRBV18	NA	TGTGCCAGCTCGCAAAACTACGAGCAGTACTTC	CASSQNYEQYF
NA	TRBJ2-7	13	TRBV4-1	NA	TGCGCCAGCAGCCAAGGCCCCTGGGACGAGCAGTACTTC	CASSQGPWDEQYF
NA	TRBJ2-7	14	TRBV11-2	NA	TGTGCCAGCAGCTTAGACCCAGGGCACTACGAGCAGTACTTC	CASSLDPGHYEQYF
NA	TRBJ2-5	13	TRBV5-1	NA	TGCGCCAGCAGCTTGTCAGGGTTGGAGACCCAGTACTTC	CASSLSGLETQYF
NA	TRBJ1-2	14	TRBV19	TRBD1	TGTGCCAGTAGCCCAGACAGGGACACCTATGGCTACACCTTC	CASSPDRDTYGYTF
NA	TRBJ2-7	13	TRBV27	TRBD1	TGTGCCAGCAGGACAGGGAACTCCTACGAGCAGTACTTC	CASRTGNSYEQYF
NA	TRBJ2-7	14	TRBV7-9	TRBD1	TGTGCCAGCAGCTATACGACAGGGAACTACGAGCAGTACTTC	CASSYTTGNYEQYF
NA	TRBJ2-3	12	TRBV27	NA	TGTGCCAGCAGTTTTTCAGGGGATACGCAGTATTTT	CASSFSGDTQYF
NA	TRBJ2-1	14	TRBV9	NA	TGTGCCAGCAGCGTGGCGAGCTCCTACAATGAGCAGTTCTTC	CASSVASSYNEQFF
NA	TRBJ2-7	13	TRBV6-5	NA	TGTGCCAGCACCCCGACAGGTTCCTACGAGCAGTACTTC	CASTPTGSYEQYF
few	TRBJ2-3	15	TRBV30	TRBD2	TGTGCCTGGAGTATAGCGGGGGGGTTTTCAGATACGCAGTATTTT	CAWSIAGGFSDTQYF
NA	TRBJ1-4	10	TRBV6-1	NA	TGTGCCAGCTATAATGAAAAACTGTTTTTT	CASYNEKLFF
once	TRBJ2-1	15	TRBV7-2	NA	TGTGCCAGCAGCTTTTACACCCCCGTCGCCAATGAGCAGTTCTTC	CASSFYTPVANEQFF
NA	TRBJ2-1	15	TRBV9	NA	TGTGCCAGCAGCGTAGTGGGCGGTTCCTACAATGAGCAGTTCTTC	CASSVVGGSYNEQFF
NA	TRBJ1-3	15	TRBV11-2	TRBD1	TGTGCCAGCAGCACGACAGGGGGCGGTGGAAACACCATATATTTT	CASSTTGGGGNTIYF
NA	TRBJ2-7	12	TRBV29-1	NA	TGCAGCGTCTCAGTCCGGGACCTCGAGCAGTACTTC	CSVSVRDLEQYF
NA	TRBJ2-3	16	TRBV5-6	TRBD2	TGTGCCAGCAGCCAACGGGTGACGGGGGGTGGCGATACGCAGTATTTT	CASSQRVTGGGDTQYF
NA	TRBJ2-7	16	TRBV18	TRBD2	TGTGCCAGCTCACCACTTGGACTAGCGGGAGACTACGAGCAGTACTTC	CASSPLGLAGDYEQYF